The present T cell receptor (beta chain) was sequenced within a study of T-cell reconstitution after alpha-beta-depleted transplantation in children. Unique molecular identifiers were used in preparing the TCRbeta library. MiXCR was run by TCRdb on the PCR reads, yielding one entry per CDR3 protein. The data show approximately 430,000 distinct CDR3 sequences, around 16% seen once. Trimming left V 3 bases short and J 6 bases short, with 14 bases between. The CDR3 contains 14 residues. The chain uses TRBV12-3 or TRBV12-4 and TRBJ2-5; a weak D match, TRBD1 (6 bases). The material was PBMCs, mostly from graft donor cells, obtained 360 days after TCRalphabeta/CD19-depleted stem cell transplant. The source is a boy in the first two years of life who had a stem cell transplant for Wiskott-Aldrich syndrome, so the T cells may come from the graft donor. For the CDR3, the DNA is TGTGCCAGCAGTTTGTCAGGGGTGATAAAGACCCAGTACTTC. It translates to CASSLSGVIKTQYF.